This T cell receptor beta chain originates from a study of blood T cell repertoires in COVID-19. For the study at large: Whether acute or convalescent, the COVID-19 samples came from the United States, Italy and Spain. PBMCs, B-cell-depleted T cells, or T cells were the source of the cDNA or gDNA that made up the material.

Authors' methods: Cell counts per sample came from amplifying reference gene primers. The repertoire was sequenced with immunoSEQ multiplex PCR; TCRdb's copy has only in-frame clones and lacks some. The V and J calls and clone size were taken over from that table, and D and trimming were inferred from the DNA. This table holds a few hundred thousand clones, 86% found once. Germline CDR1 is SGHTA and CDR2 is FQGNSA. CDR3 length equals 14 residues. V lost 5 bases to trimming and J lost 6 bases, with 15 bases between them. The clonotype originates from a man of 80 years or more with acute or convalescent COVID-19. Source material: peripheral blood. The chain has TRBV7-2 and TRBJ2-3; a possible D gene is TRBD1 (6 bases). CDR3 protein: CASSPRQVMDTQYF. CDR3 in DNA: TGTGCCAGCAGCCCTCGACAGGTAATGGATACGCAGTATTTT. Full variable domain (remainder filled in from reference TRBV7-2 and TRBJ2-3): GAGVSQSPSNKVTEKGKDVELRCDPISGHTALYWYRQSLGQGLEFLIYFQGNSAPDKSGLPSDRFSAERTGGSVSTLTIQRTQQEDSAVYLCASSPRQVMDTQYFGPGTRLTVL.